The present T cell receptor beta chain was sequenced within a study of cytomegalovirus exposure and HLA in healthy donors. On the study more broadly: A subsequent analysis stated that the 120 or so validation repertoires were run on the same platform as the 600 to 750 first-cohort repertoires. Regarding the study as a whole: The tendency of first-cohort TCR clusters to co-occur in the 120 validation repertoires was identified by a subsequent analysis. Confirmation was obtained in vitro that three CMV-associated chains are specific for CMV antigens. Researchers catalogued about 160 TCR beta chains as cytomegalovirus-associated.

The data were produced by immunoSEQ multiplex PCR, yet TCRdb's version contains in-frame clones alone and is incomplete. The table includes about 330,000 clones, roughly 87% detected once. Germline assignment: CDR1 SGHRS and CDR2 YFSETQ. Trimming shortened V by 3 bases and J by 5 bases, and 21 bases separated the two germline ends. The CDR3 length is 16 residues. As regards this clone: Antigen specificity is unknown.

This sequence was found in a woman aged 25-40 years in good health and CMV-seropositive. The genes are TRBV5-1 and TRBJ2-7; the D call may be TRBD1 or TRBD2 (6 bases each). Sequencing was done on a sample of PBMCs. This CDR3 is CASSSSVGGYDDEQYF. The DNA of the CDR3 is TGCGCCAGCAGCTCCTCCGTGGGGGGCTATGATGACGAGCAGTACTTC.